Following are 2 T cell receptor beta chains from one sample sequenced in a study of T cells in Graves' hyperthyroidism and ophthalmopathy. The source material, RNA transcripts, was used to amplify TCR beta CDR3 regions. The study used the HTBI primer set for a first-round RT-PCR of the TCR CDR3. From the multiplex PCR reads, TCRdb called clonotypes with MiXCR, one entry per CDR3 protein. The table shows 400,000 to 600,000 distinct CDR3 sequences, with less than 25% occurring only once. Sequencing input: blood. All receptors come from a man aged 18 to 30 with Graves' hyperthyroidism.

In this sample, this clonotype turned up many times. V gene TRBV11-2 combines with J gene TRBJ2-7; D is perhaps TRBD1 or TRBD2 (5 bases each). This CDR3 spans 15 amino acids. V lost 1 base and J lost 2, with 12 bases in between. CDR1 and CDR2 (germline): SGHAT, FQNNGV. The CDR3 sequence: CASSLVTGRTYEQYF. As DNA, the CDR3 is TGTGCCAGCAGCTTAGTTACGGGACGGACCTACGAGCAGTACTTC. Full variable domain (outside the CDR3, taken from reference TRBV11-2 and TRBJ2-7): EAGVAQSPRYKIIEKRQSVAFWCNPISGHATLYWYQQILGQGPKLLIQFQNNGVVDDSQLPKDRFSAERLKGVDSTLKIQPAKLEDSAVYLCASSLVTGRTYEQYFGPGTRLTVT.

Remarks on this clonotype: Mismatch with germline at one junction end may stem from a read error. The rearrangement links TRBV2 to TRBJ2-7; D possibly corresponds to TRBD2 (6 bases). The germline V gene has CDR1 SNHLY and CDR2 FYNNEI. This CDR3 comprises 17 residues. This CDR3 is CASSEDEFGTPLKEQYF. CDR3 DNA sequence: TGTGCCAGCAGCGAAGACGAGTTCGGGACTCCTCTTAAAGAGCAGTACTTC.